In this sample, the clone carrying this T cell receptor beta chain turned up a few times. What was amplified from RNA transcripts were TCR beta CDR3 regions. The HTBI set primed first-round TCR CDR3 RT-PCR. Via MiXCR, TCRdb re-called the multiplex PCR reads, giving one row per CDR3 protein. The sample carries 200,000 to 250,000 distinct CDR3 sequences, 17% recorded once. This specimen comes from a study of T cells in Graves' hyperthyroidism and ophthalmopathy. Study-wide background: Peripheral blood was secured at the point of initial diagnosis, before any treatment.

The CDR3 loop spans 14 amino acids. Germline CDR1 reads LGHDT; CDR2 reads YNNKEL (reference sequence). With 4 bases clipped from V and 5 bases from J, the junction kept 6 bases outside the gene matches. Uncontrolled infection, other autoimmune disease, pregnancy or lactation barred patients from enrollment. Clinical symptoms, serum thyroxine and TRAb, thyroid ultrasound and orbital computed tomography were used for the diagnoses. Source material for PBMCs was more than 7.5 ml fresh peripheral blood. The material sequenced was blood. The rearrangement joins TRBV3-1 to TRBJ2-7; 9 bases are shared with TRBD1. This sequence was found in a man aged 50-60 years with Graves' hyperthyroidism. The DNA for the CDR3 is TGTGCCAGCAGCCCGGGACAGGGTCCCCACGAGCAGTACTTC. Protein: CASSPGQGPHEQYF.